Presented here are 29 T cell receptor beta chains from one specimen sequenced in a study of blood T cell repertoires in COVID-19. Assay used: immunoSEQ multiplex PCR; TCRdb lists only in-frame clones, some missing. Here the sample spans some 45,000 clones, roughly 86% being singletons. Material for sequencing was peripheral blood. The origin of the receptors is a man aged 55 to 70 with active COVID-19.

In this sample, this clone turned up a few times. One junction end does not reproduce the germline sequence, and a read error may be involved. J is TRBJ2-3 and V is TRBV30; TRBD1 might be the D (6 bases). The CDR3 contains 14 residues. The germline V gene has CDR1 GTSNPN and CDR2 SVGIG (reference sequence). CDR3 region: CAWRAGSGPGQAIF. For the CDR3, the DNA is TGTGCCTGGAGGGCAGGTTCAGGTCCGGGACAAGCCATCTTT.

The V call is TRBV28, the J call TRBJ2-1; 9 nucleotides align to TRBD2. Germline-derived CDR1 and CDR2 are MDHEN and SYDVKM. The CDR3 is 13 residues long. The CDR3 is CVAGGRSYNEQFF. CDR3 in DNA: TGTGTCGCGGGGGGGCGGTCCTACAATGAGCAGTTCTTC.

The rearrangement uses TRBV28 and TRBJ1-6; TRBD1 might be the D (6 bases). Trimming left V 4 bases short and J 11 bases short, with 12 bases between. This CDR3 is built from 13 residues. Germline CDR1 MDHEN, CDR2 SYDVKM. CDR3 sequence reads: CASSSQGYAPLHF. CDR3 sequence (DNA): TGTGCCAGCAGTTCACAGGGTTACGCACCCCTCCACTTT.

The V gene is TRBV7-9, the J gene TRBJ1-2, with D hard to call. The CDR3 length is 17 residues. Germline V CDR1 and CDR2: SEHNR, FQNEAQ (reference sequence). Trimming removed 4 bases from V and 5 bases from J, with 23 bases in between. CDR3 sequence reads: CASSSLKLQVTGYGYTF. The DNA of the CDR3 is TGTGCCAGCAGCTCCTTAAAACTCCAGGTTACGGGGTATGGCTACACCTTC.

The rearrangement uses TRBV19 and TRBJ2-1, with D unclear. V dropped 3 bases and J dropped 12 bases, with 12 bases sitting between them. CDR1 is LNHDA and CDR2 is SQIVND in the germline V gene (reference sequence). The CDR3 sequence is 12 residues long. CDR3 bases: TGTGCCAGTAGTATCGTATCTGGGCCGCAGTTCTTC. This gives the protein CASSIVSGPQFF.

This clone was counted a few times. The chain carries TRBV4-2 and TRBJ2-1; TRBD2 agrees at 9 bases. This CDR3 spans 17 amino acids. After removal of 7 bases from V and 10 bases from J, the junction contained 20 bases not matched to a gene. Germline CDR1 reads LGHNA; CDR2 reads YNFKEQ. In DNA form, the CDR3 reads TGTGCCAGCACCCCAAACCCCTTAGCGGGAGCGCCTACCGAGCAGTTCTTC. Its protein product is CASTPNPLAGAPTEQFF.

CDR3 nucleotides: TGTGCCAGCAGCCAATACTCCCCTAGCGCTAGCTCCTACGAGCAGTACTTC. This encodes CASSQYSPSASSYEQYF. The genes are TRBV3-1 (or the pseudogene TRBV3-2) and TRBJ2-7, with D perhaps TRBD2 (6 bases). Looked up from germline, CDR1 is LGHDT and CDR2 is YNNKEL (reference sequence). The CDR3 loop spans 17 amino acids. V was shortened by 2 bases and J by 0 bases, with 17 bases between the two germline ends.

J is TRBJ2-5 and V is TRBV5-1, with 12 bases identical to TRBD2. The J segment lost 5 bases and the V segment lost 1 base, leaving 12 bases of the junction unmatched. Germline-derived CDR1 and CDR2 are SGHRS and YFSETQ. This CDR3 spans 18 amino acids. The CDR3 sequence is CASSLRASGRASRETQYF. As DNA, the CDR3 is TGCGCCAGCAGCTTGAGGGCTAGCGGGAGGGCCTCGCGGGAGACCCAGTACTTC.

The rearrangement links TRBV28 to TRBJ2-3; maybe TRBD2 (6 bases). Trimming took 4 bases from V and 6 from J, leaving 11 bases between them. This CDR3 spans 13 amino acids. The germline V gene has CDR1 MDHEN and CDR2 SYDVKM. DNA of the CDR3: TGTGCCAGCAGTTGGCGGGGAACGGATACGCAGTATTTT. Its protein is CASSWRGTDTQYF. The whole variable domain, remainder taken from reference TRBV28 and TRBJ2-3, is DVKVTQSSRYLVKRTGEKVFLECVQDMDHENMFWYRQDPGLGLRLIYFSYDVKMKEKGDIPEGYSVSREKKERFSLILESASTNQTSMYLCASSWRGTDTQYFGPGTRLTVL.

Comments on this clone: The junction departs from the called germline gene at one end, perhaps through a read error. V and J are TRBV19 and TRBJ1-1; TRBD1 is a possible D gene (5 bases). The CDR3 is 11 amino acids. The germline V gene encodes CDR1 LNHDA and CDR2 SQIVND (reference sequence). CDR3 nucleotides: TGTGCCAGTAGTATAGGACAGTATGAAGACTTT. Amino acid sequence: CASSIGQYEDF.

The chain carries TRBV7-2 and TRBJ2-3; D is possibly TRBD1 (6 bases). This CDR3 region has 15 residues. The germline V and J ends were trimmed by 6 bases and 2 bases, with 15 bases remaining between them. Germline values: CDR1 SGHTA, CDR2 FQGNSA. The CDR3 DNA is TGTGCCAGCAGATTATCCAGGGGCTACACAGATACGCAGTATTTT. It yields the protein CASRLSRGYTDTQYF.

V gene TRBV9 combines with J gene TRBJ2-7, with TRBD2 matching over 7 bases. Germline loops: CDR1 SGDLS, CDR2 YYNGEE. This CDR3 region has 15 residues. V shed 0 bases and J 4 bases; nucleotides not matched to a gene: 7. The CDR3: CASSVGPGREYEQYF. As DNA, the CDR3 is TGTGCCAGCAGCGTAGGGCCAGGGAGGGAGTACGAGCAGTACTTC.

The gene calls are TRBV6-5 and TRBJ1-4; 8 bases fit TRBD1. Germline V lookup: CDR1 MNHEY, CDR2 SVGAGI. The J segment lost 7 bases and the V segment lost 6 bases, leaving 7 bases of the junction unmatched. This CDR3 comprises 14 residues. The CDR3 DNA sequence: TGTGCCAGCAGGAAAACAGGGGGTAGTGAAAAACTGTTTTTT. As protein: CASRKTGGSEKLFF.

This chain connects TRBV11-2 to TRBJ1-6; D remains ambiguous. V lost 1 base to trimming and J lost 6 bases, with 7 bases between them. CDR1 is SGHAT and CDR2 is FQNNGV in the germline V gene. The CDR3 spans 14 residues. CDR3 DNA sequence: TGTGCCAGCAGCTTAGGAGGGATTAATTCACCCCTCCACTTT. Translating it yields CASSLGGINSPLHF. Full variable domain (rest looked up from reference TRBV11-2 and TRBJ1-6): EAGVAQSPRYKIIEKRQSVAFWCNPISGHATLYWYQQILGQGPKLLIQFQNNGVVDDSQLPKDRFSAERLKGVDSTLKIQPAKLEDSAVYLCASSLGGINSPLHFGNGTRLTVT.

This chain uses TRBV7-6 with TRBJ2-2, with D perhaps matching TRBD1 (6 bases). CDR3 length: 15 amino acids. Germline CDR1 SGHVS, CDR2 FNYEAQ. V gave up 1 base and J gave up 0 bases, with 6 bases separating them. In DNA, the CDR3 is TGTGCCAGCAGCTTAGAGGGGGCGAACACCGGGGAGCTGTTTTTT. This sequence encodes CASSLEGANTGELFF.

The chain recombines TRBV3-1 (or the pseudogene TRBV3-2) with TRBJ2-3, with 8 nucleotides matching TRBD2. Germline V lookup: CDR1 LGHDT, CDR2 YNNKEL (reference sequence). The length of the CDR3 is 15 residues. The ends lost 3 bases at V and 5 bases at J; junction bases unmatched: 7. Here the CDR3 reads CASSHGRGALDTQYF. The CDR3 nucleotides read TGTGCCAGCAGCCATGGGCGGGGGGCTCTAGATACGCAGTATTTT.

The chain recombines TRBV27 with TRBJ2-1, with TRBD2 matching over 12 bases. From germline, CDR1 is MNHEY and CDR2 SMNVEV (reference sequence). The CDR3 is 16 amino acids. V trimming: 4 bases; J trimming: 9 bases; junction bases outside the gene matches: 10. The CDR3 DNA reads TGTGCCAGCAGTTCCCTCTCTAGCGGGAGGGCCGTTGAGCAGTTCTTC. As protein: CASSSLSSGRAVEQFF.

The sample holds a few counts of this clone. The chain employs TRBV4-1 and TRBJ2-2; D remains ambiguous. CDR1 and CDR2 from the germline V gene are MGHRA and YSYEKL. The CDR3 has 15 amino acids. Trimming stripped 6 bases from V and 1 base from J, with 12 bases between. CDR3 sequence (DNA): TGCGCCAGCAGTTTAATCCCGGGGAACACCGGGGAGCTGTTTTTT. Translating it yields CASSLIPGNTGELFF.

The chain links TRBV11-2 to TRBJ1-1, with D uncertain. Trimming cost V 3 bases and J 1 base, with 12 bases left between them. The V gene's germline CDR1 is SGHAT and CDR2 FQNNGV. The CDR3 runs to 15 residues. CDR3 in amino acids: CASSFSLTGNTEAFF. CDR3 DNA sequence: TGTGCCAGCAGCTTCTCCCTGACGGGGAACACTGAAGCTTTCTTT.

The rearrangement joins TRBV28 to TRBJ2-4; 10 bases align to TRBD1. V was clipped by 6 bases and J by 10 bases; unmatched bases: 9. CDR1 MDHEN and CDR2 SYDVKM come from the germline V gene. The CDR3 covers 14 residues. DNA of the CDR3: TGTGCCAGCAGGAGACAGGGGGCCTCTAGGATTCAGTACTTC. It translates to CASRRQGASRIQYF.

This chain joins TRBV28 and TRBJ1-5; possible D gene TRBD1, 5 bases. The germline gives CDR1 MDHEN, CDR2 SYDVKM. The CDR3 runs to 14 residues. Trimming removed 5 bases from V and 4 bases from J, with 12 bases in between. For the CDR3, the DNA is TGTGCCAGCAGTCCAGGGTTAGGAAATCAGCCCCAGCATTTT. This sequence encodes CASSPGLGNQPQHF.

On this clone: The sample carries other DNA sequences with the same CDR3. J is TRBJ2-7 and V is TRBV3-1 (or the pseudogene TRBV3-2); D ambiguous. The length of the CDR3 is 13 residues. V was pared by 5 bases and J by 5 bases, with 13 bases between. Germline V lookup: CDR1 LGHDT, CDR2 YNNKEL (reference sequence). CDR3 sequence (DNA): TGTGCCAGCAGCTTGAATTGTTTAGACGAGCAGTACTTC. Translated: CASSLNCLDEQYF.

V and J are TRBV5-5 and TRBJ2-3; 14 bases map to TRBD2. From germline, CDR1 is SGHKS and CDR2 YYEKEE (reference sequence). The CDR3 consists of 14 residues. V shed 4 bases, J shed 6 bases, and the junction held 1 base outside the gene matches. CDR3 amino acids: CASSRTSGRDTQYF. Written as DNA, the CDR3 is TGTGCCAGCAGCCGGACTAGCGGGAGGGATACGCAGTATTTT.

CDR3 region: CASGPQGSPLHF. The DNA for the CDR3 is TGTGCCAGCGGACCTCAGGGTTCACCCCTCCACTTT. The chain combines TRBV6-5 with TRBJ1-6; a possible D gene is TRBD1 (5 bases). Germline values: CDR1 MNHEY, CDR2 SVGAGI. The CDR3 contains 12 residues. V dropped 8 bases and J dropped 9 bases, with 11 bases sitting between them.

This chain uses TRBV7-2 with TRBJ1-2, with a possible D match to TRBD1 (6 bases). CDR1 and CDR2 from the germline V gene are SGHTA and FQGNSA. There are 11 residues in the CDR3. Trimming pared 5 bases from V and 9 bases from J, leaving 10 bases between. CDR3 region: CASSQDSSYTF. Written as DNA, the CDR3 is TGTGCCAGCAGCCAGGACAGCAGCTACACCTTC.

V and J are TRBV18 and TRBJ1-2, with no clear D. The CDR3 length is 15 residues. Per germline, CDR1 KGHSH and CDR2 LQKENI. V was cut by 6 bases and J by 1 base, with 15 bases left in between. The CDR3 here is CASSPTGLVNYGYTF. The CDR3 region has the DNA TGTGCCAGCTCCCCTACCGGGTTGGTTAACTATGGCTACACCTTC.

A word on this clone: Other DNA sequences in this specimen translate into the identical CDR3. J is TRBJ2-5 and V is TRBV6-6, with D perhaps TRBD1 (5 bases). V was trimmed by 8 bases and J by 4 bases, leaving 11 bases between them. The CDR3 loop spans 12 amino acids. CDR1 and CDR2 (germline): MNHNY, SVGAGI (reference sequence). CDR3 residues: CASLERGETQYF. In nucleotides, the CDR3 is TGTGCCAGCCTCGAAAGGGGAGAGACCCAGTACTTC.

V usage is TRBV19 and J usage is TRBJ1-1; unclear D gene. Germline CDR1 reads LNHDA; CDR2 reads SQIVND (reference sequence). Trimming stripped 2 bases from V and 1 base from J, with 8 bases between. The CDR3 consists of 14 residues. CDR3 protein: CASSIPGPNTEAFF. The DNA for the CDR3 is TGTGCCAGTAGTATACCAGGCCCGAACACTGAAGCTTTCTTT.

This chain connects TRBV5-1 to TRBJ2-6; D ambiguous. Germline assignment: CDR1 SGHRS and CDR2 YFSETQ. The CDR3 is 18 residues long. Trimming stripped 0 bases from V and 2 bases from J, with 15 bases between. The DNA for the CDR3 is TGCGCCAGCAGCTTGGTGCCAGTCGGTACTACTGGGGCCAACGTCCTGACTTTC. Translating gives CASSLVPVGTTGANVLTF.